The 3 T cell receptor beta chains below come from one sample, sequenced in a study of blood T cell repertoires in COVID-19 (dated by TCRdb to the early 2020s). Receptor amplification or capture employed the immunoSEQ multiplex PCR assay. TCRdb provides this immuneACCESS table in a form limited to in-frame rearrangements. Some clones are lacking; in checked studies, under half of them reflect an unresolved V gene, and why the rest are absent is not known. Here the sample has about 200,000 clones; around four fifths occur a single time. The biggest ten clones account for 4.5% to 6% of the sample. Material for sequencing was peripheral blood. These receptors were obtained from a woman aged 70-85 years with active or convalescent COVID-19.

This sequence joins TRBV7-3 and TRBJ2-6; 7 nucleotides align to TRBD1. Germline V lookup: CDR1 SGHTA, CDR2 FQGTGA. V lost 5 bases, J lost 0 bases, and 10 bases stayed unmatched. The CDR3 has 18 amino acids. Written as DNA, the CDR3 is TGTGCCAGCAGCCCACAGGGGCCCACTTTCTCTGGGGCCAACGTCCTGACTTTC. It translates to CASSPQGPTFSGANVLTF.

The gene calls are TRBV9 and TRBJ2-1, with TRBD2 matching 8 bases. With 5 bases clipped from V and 8 bases from J, the junction kept 9 bases outside the gene matches. Germline lookup yields CDR1 SGDLS and CDR2 YYNGEE. The CDR3 loop spans 14 amino acids. CDR3: CASSPGRAGYEQFF. The CDR3 region has the DNA TGTGCCAGCAGTCCCGGGAGGGCCGGCTATGAGCAGTTCTTC.

This rearrangement joins TRBV3-1 (or the pseudogene TRBV3-2) to TRBJ1-4, with D possibly being TRBD1 (6 bases). Looked up from germline, CDR1 is LGHDT and CDR2 is YNNKEL (reference sequence). The CDR3 contains 14 residues. Trimming took 4 bases from V and 1 from J, leaving 7 bases between them. The CDR3 coding sequence is TGTGCCAGCAGCCGCAGGGGAACTAATGAAAAACTGTTTTTT. It specifies CASSRRGTNEKLFF.